Following are 23 T cell receptor beta chains from one sample sequenced in a study of blood T cell repertoires in COVID-19. The assay was immunoSEQ multiplex PCR, and TCRdb's table has in-frame clones only and misses some. The data contain about 220,000 clones, around 83% of them singletons. The sequenced sample consisted of peripheral blood. The receptors come from a woman aged 45-65 years with acute or convalescent COVID-19.

V gene TRBV18 combines with J gene TRBJ2-1, with TRBD2 identical over 10 bases. The CDR3 has 17 amino acids. Germline loops: CDR1 KGHSH, CDR2 LQKENI. Losses at the gene ends were 3 bases for V and 7 bases for J; bases not matched to a gene: 12. CDR3 DNA: TGTGCCAGCTCACCCCCCCGAATAGCGGGAGGCTTTAATGAGCAGTTCTTC. As protein: CASSPPRIAGGFNEQFF.

The genes are TRBV3-1 (or the pseudogene TRBV3-2) and TRBJ2-7; D may be TRBD1 (6 bases). Per germline, CDR1 LGHDT and CDR2 YNNKEL (reference sequence). Trimming took 4 bases from V and 1 from J, leaving 14 bases between them. This CDR3 is built from 15 residues. The CDR3: CASSLKGTLSYEQYF. The CDR3 nucleotides read TGTGCCAGCAGCCTGAAAGGGACACTATCCTACGAGCAGTACTTC.

CDR3 sequence (DNA): TGCGCCAGCAGCTTGGGAGGGTTTCAGCCCCAGCATTTT. It yields the protein CASSLGGFQPQHF. This chain joins TRBV5-1 and TRBJ1-5, with D unclear. The CDR3 totals 13 residues. V lost 0 bases, J lost 6 bases, and 7 bases lay in between. The germline CDR1 and CDR2 sequences are SGHRS and YFSETQ.

The J gene is TRBJ1-6, the V gene TRBV3-1 (or the pseudogene TRBV3-2); D is ambiguous. V was shortened by 1 base and J by 14 bases, with 12 bases between the two germline ends. From germline, CDR1 is LGHDT and CDR2 YNNKEL (reference sequence). The CDR3 length is 13 residues. Here the CDR3 reads CASSQGLMRTLHF. CDR3 in DNA: TGTGCCAGCAGCCAAGGCCTCATGAGGACCCTCCACTTT.

V usage is TRBV27 and J usage is TRBJ2-7, with D maybe TRBD1 (6 bases). Germline CDR1 and CDR2: MNHEY and SMNVEV (reference sequence). The ends were cut back, 3 bases at V and 3 bases at J, with 9 bases in the middle. This CDR3 spans 13 amino acids. The CDR3 DNA is TGTGCCAGCAGTTTCAGGACAGACTACGAGCAGTACTTC. Residues: CASSFRTDYEQYF.

The chain uses TRBV5-4 and TRBJ1-1; no firm D call. With 4 bases removed from V and 3 bases from J, the gap between germline ends came to 10 bases. In germline, CDR1 is SGHNT, CDR2 YYREEE (reference sequence). The CDR3 spans 13 residues. Written as DNA, the CDR3 is TGTGCCAGCAGCCGGGGTGAGGACACTGAAGCTTTCTTT. Its protein is CASSRGEDTEAFF.

The chain uses TRBV18 and TRBJ2-7; TRBD1 matches at 7 bases. The V gene end was trimmed by 5 bases and the J gene end by 3 bases; junction bases not matched to a gene: 10. Germline V lookup: CDR1 KGHSH, CDR2 LQKENI. The CDR3 runs 15 residues. The CDR3 protein is CASSKIRQGIYEQYF. Written as DNA, the CDR3 is TGTGCCAGCTCAAAAATACGACAGGGAATCTACGAGCAGTACTTC.

The J gene is TRBJ1-6, the V gene TRBV14, with TRBD1 matching over 7 bases. This CDR3 is built from 15 residues. With V trimmed by 5 bases and J by 5 bases, 6 bases remained unmatched. Looked up from germline, CDR1 is SGHDN and CDR2 is FVKESK. CDR3 DNA sequence: TGTGCCAGCAGCGTCCGGGACAGAAATAATTCACCCCTCCACTTT. It is translated as CASSVRDRNNSPLHF.

This chain connects TRBV19 to TRBJ1-2; 8 positions agree with TRBD1. Per the germline V gene, CDR1 is LNHDA and CDR2 is SQIVND (reference sequence). Trimming removed 0 bases from V and 3 bases from J; junction bases left unmatched: 3. The CDR3 is made up of 15 amino acids. This CDR3 reads CASSIDGQGDYGYTF. CDR3 DNA sequence: TGTGCCAGTAGTATAGACGGACAGGGCGACTATGGCTACACCTTC.

The chain employs TRBV19 and TRBJ1-5, with D tentatively TRBD1 (5 bases). This CDR3 region has 12 residues. Trimming shortened V by 6 bases and J by 5 bases, and 8 bases separated the two germline ends. The V gene's germline CDR1 is LNHDA and CDR2 SQIVND (reference sequence). CDR3 DNA: TGTGCCAGTAGACAGGTCGATCAGCCCCAGCATTTT. Translation: CASRQVDQPQHF.

The genes are TRBV5-1 and TRBJ2-7, with D possibly TRBD2 on 6 matching bases. The germline V gene has CDR1 SGHRS and CDR2 YFSETQ. Trimming removed 0 bases from V and 3 bases from J, with 13 bases in between. The CDR3 has 15 amino acids. The CDR3 DNA follows: TGCGCCAGCAGCTTGGGTTCTCTAGCGAGCTACGAGCAGTACTTC. It translates to CASSLGSLASYEQYF.

The chain couples TRBV9 to TRBJ2-3; 11 nucleotides align to TRBD1. This CDR3 has 17 residues. Germline V gene lookup returns CDR1 SGDLS and CDR2 YYNGEE. The V and J ends lost 0 bases and 2 bases, in that order; junction bases with no gene match: 5. The chain's CDR3 is CASSVEGTGGVTDTQYF. CDR3 bases: TGTGCCAGCAGCGTAGAGGGGACAGGGGGAGTCACAGATACGCAGTATTTT.

CDR3: CASSLDPRSTYEQYF. The CDR3 coding sequence is TGTGCCAGCAGCTTAGATCCGCGGTCCACCTACGAGCAGTACTTC. The V call is TRBV11-2, the J call TRBJ2-7; D uncertain. The germline CDR1 and CDR2 sequences are SGHAT and FQNNGV. V lost 0 bases and J lost 2, with 11 bases in between. The CDR3 sequence is 15 residues long.

This chain connects TRBV24-1 to TRBJ2-3, with D perhaps TRBD2 (5 bases). There are 12 residues in the CDR3. V was clipped by 5 bases and J by 6 bases, with 8 bases between them. Germline V CDR1 and CDR2: KGHDR, SFDVKD. CDR3: CATSGGSDTQYF. CDR3 nucleotides: TGTGCCACCAGTGGAGGGTCGGATACGCAGTATTTT.

J is TRBJ2-2 and V is TRBV2; 7 bases map to TRBD1. Trimming removed 5 bases from V and 6 bases from J; junction bases left unmatched: 6. The CDR3 covers 14 residues. Germline V gene lookup returns CDR1 SNHLY and CDR2 FYNNEI. This CDR3 is CASSRGGNAGELFF. Written as DNA, the CDR3 is TGTGCCAGCAGTCGAGGGGGCAACGCCGGGGAGCTGTTTTTT.

This clone showed up just once. This rearrangement joins TRBV27 to TRBJ1-6; D remains unclear. The germline V gene has CDR1 MNHEY and CDR2 SMNVEV (reference sequence). The CDR3 spans 14 residues. V lost 6 bases and J lost 7, with 13 bases in between. The CDR3 DNA sequence: TGTGCCAGCAGACCTCGGACGGGAAATTCACCCCTCCACTTT. Its translation is CASRPRTGNSPLHF.

This chain uses TRBV10-3 with TRBJ2-7; 9 nucleotides match TRBD2. The CDR3 consists of 15 residues. With 2 bases clipped from V and 2 bases from J, the junction kept 4 bases outside the gene matches. Germline CDR1 ENHRY, CDR2 SYGVKD. The CDR3 loop reads CAISEEASGTYEQYF. The DNA for the CDR3 is TGTGCCATCAGTGAGGAGGCTAGCGGGACCTACGAGCAGTACTTC.

J is TRBJ2-1 and V is TRBV30; TRBD2 is a possible D gene (6 bases). V was pared by 3 bases and J by 4 bases, with 16 bases between. The CDR3 extends over 15 amino acids. Germline lookup yields CDR1 GTSNPN and CDR2 SVGIG (reference sequence). In DNA, the CDR3 is TGTGCCTGGAGGGATCGGGGACTGGGGTACAATGAGCAGTTCTTC. Its protein product is CAWRDRGLGYNEQFF.

The V and J genes are TRBV29-1 and TRBJ2-7; 8 bases are a match to TRBD1. The V and J ends lost 4 bases and 6 bases, in that order; junction bases with no gene match: 11. Germline CDR1 reads SQVTM; CDR2 reads ANQGSEA. The CDR3 is made up of 14 amino acids. The chain's CDR3 is CSVASADREAEQYF. The CDR3 DNA sequence: TGCAGCGTTGCTTCAGCGGACAGGGAAGCCGAGCAGTACTTC.

This rearrangement joins TRBV27 to TRBJ2-7; 7 bases map to TRBD2. This CDR3 has 16 residues. Trimming cost V 0 bases and J 3 bases; bases outside gene matches: 8. Germline assignment: CDR1 MNHEY and CDR2 SMNVEV (reference sequence). The CDR3 DNA reads TGTGCCAGCAGTTTATCCTCCGGGACTACCTTCTACGAGCAGTACTTC. This translates into CASSLSSGTTFYEQYF.

The J gene is TRBJ2-3, the V gene TRBV5-4; perhaps TRBD1 as D (6 bases). This CDR3 spans 16 amino acids. Germline V gene data show CDR1 as SGHNT and CDR2 as YYREEE (reference sequence). The V gene lost 4 bases and the J gene lost 2 bases, with 17 bases spanning the gap. CDR3 amino acids: CASSSRDTSPTDTQYF. The CDR3 bases are TGTGCCAGCAGCAGCAGGGACACCTCCCCCACAGATACGCAGTATTTT.

V gene TRBV5-1 combines with J gene TRBJ1-4; D gene ambiguous. The CDR3 totals 13 residues. CDR1 and CDR2 (germline): SGHRS, YFSETQ. Trimming cost V 4 bases and J 12 bases, with 16 bases left between them. The DNA of the CDR3 is TGCGCCAGCAGCGATGCCCGGGAAAACGAACTGTTTTTT. Encoded protein: CASSDARENELFF.

The rearrangement joins TRBV2 to TRBJ2-2, with TRBD2 as a possible D gene (5 bases). V lost 10 bases, J lost 4 bases, and 16 bases lay in between. CDR3 size: 14 residues. The germline V gene has CDR1 SNHLY and CDR2 FYNNEI. The CDR3 sequence: CATAAARATGELFF. CDR3 sequence (DNA): TGTGCCACAGCAGCGGCGCGGGCCACCGGGGAGCTGTTTTTT.